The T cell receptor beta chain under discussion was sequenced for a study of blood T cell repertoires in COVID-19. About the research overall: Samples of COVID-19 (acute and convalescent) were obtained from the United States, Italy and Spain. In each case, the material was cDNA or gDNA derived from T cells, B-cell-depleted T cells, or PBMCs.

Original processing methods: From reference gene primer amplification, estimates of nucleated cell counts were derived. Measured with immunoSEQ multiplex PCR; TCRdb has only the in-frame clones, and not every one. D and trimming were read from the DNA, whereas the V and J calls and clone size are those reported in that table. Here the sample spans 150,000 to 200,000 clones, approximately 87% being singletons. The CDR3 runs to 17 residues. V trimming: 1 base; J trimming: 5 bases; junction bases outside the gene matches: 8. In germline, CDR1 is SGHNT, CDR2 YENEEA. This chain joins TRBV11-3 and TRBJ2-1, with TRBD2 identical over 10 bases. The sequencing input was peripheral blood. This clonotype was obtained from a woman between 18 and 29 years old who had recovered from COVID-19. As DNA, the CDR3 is TGTGCCAGCAGCTTAGGAGCTAGCGGGGGTTTCGACAATGAGCAGTTCTTC. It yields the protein CASSLGASGGFDNEQFF.